This T cell receptor (beta chain) was sequenced during a study of shared clonotypes between healthy human individuals. A word on this clone: Its antigen is still unknown.

Germline V lookup: CDR1 SGHTA, CDR2 FQGNSA. V lost 5 bases, J lost 6 bases, and 11 bases lay in between. This CDR3 contains 13 residues. Study-wide points: Non-shared clonotypes had lower generation probabilities than clonotypes shared by all four sorted-subset donors.

Profiled with immunoSEQ multiplex PCR; TCRdb holds only in-frame clones, not every one. The data show 1.5 million to 1.9 million clones, about 98% seen once. The V gene is TRBV7-2, the J gene TRBJ1-5; D gene uncertain. This receptor was taken from a young man in good health. Sequencing was performed on naive CD4+ T cells sorted from blood. Described subset: CD45RA+ positively selected. CDR3 region: CASSPNQGQPQHF. CDR3 bases: TGTGCCAGCAGCCCGAATCAAGGTCAGCCCCAGCATTTT.